This TCR beta chain originates from a study of PD-1 blockade in classical Hodgkin lymphoma. Study results and limitations: At C4D1, TCR diversity had climbed significantly for CD4+ cells, though not for CD8+ cells. Newly diagnosed patients had baseline TCR diversity that was reportedly lower than that of healthy donors.

Time point in this sample: cycle 4 day 1 (C4D1), after five to seven weeks of nivolumab. Brentuximab vedotin exposure varied among the patients, all of whom had relapsed after autologous stem cell transplantation. Germline values: CDR1 SQVTM, CDR2 ANQGSEA. The germline V and J ends were trimmed by 0 bases and 8 bases, with 7 bases remaining between them. The CDR3 extends over 11 amino acids. The method was immunoSEQ multiplex PCR; TCRdb's version includes in-frame clones alone and lacks a portion of them. The sample records about 50,000 clones, 90% being singletons. Concerning this clone itself: The antigen remains undetermined.

This sequence originates from a human donor with classical Hodgkin lymphoma. The chain is built from TRBV29-1 and TRBJ1-2; D not certain. This sample comprised peripheral blood mononuclear cells (PBMCs), obtained before the fourth cycle of nivolumab. CDR3 region: CSVEEKSGYTF. CDR3 nucleotides: TGCAGCGTTGAAGAAAAATCAGGCTACACCTTC. The variable domain in full, completed from reference TRBV29-1 and TRBJ1-2, reads SAVISQKPSRDICQRGTSLTIQCQVDSQVTMMFWYRQQPGQSLTLIATANQGSEATYESGFVIDKFPISRPNLTFSTLTVSNMSPEDSSIYLCSVEEKSGYTFGSGTRLTVV.